These 30 T cell receptor beta chains came from one sample sequenced in a study of T-cell memory formation after mild COVID-19. TCRdb ran MiXCR on the 5' RACE reads and lists one entry per CDR3 protein. The sample lists about 310,000 distinct CDR3 sequences; 15% to 20% were seen once. The sample was PBMCs or a T cell subset sorted from them (not recorded which). These receptors all come from a man between 18 and 35 years old who had mild COVID-19 (a few samples of this study predate the infection). Cell type and time point are not known.

This chain joins TRBV6-2 or TRBV6-3 and TRBJ2-3, with D possibly being TRBD2 (5 bases). Per the germline V gene, CDR1 is MNHEY and CDR2 is SVGEGT. Trimming stripped 11 bases from V and 4 bases from J, with 22 bases between. The length of the CDR3 is 15 residues. Written as DNA, the CDR3 is TGTGCCGCAACGTTCGGAGGCTTACCGTCAGATACGCAGTATTTT. Its protein is CAATFGGLPSDTQYF.

This clonotype was seen a handful of times. The chain recombines TRBV20-1 with TRBJ1-5, with D hard to call. Trimming removed 0 bases at V and 4 bases at J, with 7 bases between. CDR1 is DFQATT and CDR2 is SNEGSKA in the germline V gene (reference sequence). CDR3 length equals 13 residues. The DNA of the CDR3 is TGCAGTGCTAGAGAGGACGGAAATCAGCCCCAGCATTTT. Amino acids: CSAREDGNQPQHF.

The chain joins TRBV7-2 to TRBJ1-2; D is unclear. Trimming left V 1 base short and J 8 bases short, with 5 bases between. The CDR3 runs 11 residues. Germline loops: CDR1 SGHTA, CDR2 FQGNSA. As DNA, the CDR3 is TGTGCCAGCAGCTTAGTTGGGGGCTACACCTTC. Translated, it gives CASSLVGGYTF.

This clonotype was counted a few times. The chain combines TRBV19 with TRBJ1-6, with TRBD1 matching 11 bases. Losses at the gene ends were 8 bases for V and 11 bases for J; bases not matched to a gene: 8. The CDR3 length is 14 residues. Germline V gives CDR1 LNHDA, CDR2 SQIVND (reference sequence). The CDR3 DNA sequence: TGTGCCAGTGGACAGGGGGCGTACGGGGCACCCCTCCACTTT. Encoded protein: CASGQGAYGAPLHF.

This chain uses TRBV29-1 with TRBJ2-1; a possible D gene is TRBD2 (5 bases). With 8 bases removed from V and 7 bases from J, the gap between germline ends came to 12 bases. CDR3 length equals 11 residues. Germline loops: CDR1 SQVTM, CDR2 ANQGSEA. CDR3 sequence reads: CSSARGNEQFF. The CDR3 DNA follows: TGCAGCTCGGCGCGCGGGAATGAGCAGTTCTTC.

This clonotype appeared a few times. The chain joins TRBV6-6 to TRBJ2-3, with TRBD1 identical over 10 bases. Germline CDR1 MNHNY, CDR2 SVGAGI (reference sequence). The CDR3 totals 15 residues. The V and J ends lost 2 bases and 3 bases, in that order; junction bases with no gene match: 2. The CDR3 nucleotides read TGTGCCAGCAGTTACAGGGGACAGGGGACAGATACGCAGTATTTT. It translates to CASSYRGQGTDTQYF.

This clonotype was found many times. The chain links TRBV12-3 or TRBV12-4 to TRBJ2-5; D may be TRBD2 (5 bases). The CDR3 totals 13 residues. V was cut by 7 bases and J by 4 bases, with 13 bases left in between. The CDR3 sequence is CASKTWAGETQYF. As DNA, the CDR3 is TGTGCCAGCAAGACATGGGCGGGAGAGACCCAGTACTTC.

CDR3 loop: CASSLEGVLYEQYF. The CDR3 DNA reads TGCGCCAGCAGCTTGGAGGGCGTCCTCTACGAGCAGTACTTC. The gene calls are TRBV5-1 and TRBJ2-7, with D hard to call. The CDR3 consists of 14 residues. Trimming took 0 bases from V and 3 from J, leaving 10 bases between them. Germline CDR1 is SGHRS and CDR2 is YFSETQ.

This clonotype was picked up a small number of times. V and J are TRBV6-2 or TRBV6-3 and TRBJ2-1; D may match TRBD1 or TRBD2 (6 bases each). The germline V gene encodes CDR1 MNHEY and CDR2 SVGEGT. The V end was cut by 0 bases, the J end by 8 bases, with 14 bases between. This CDR3 contains 15 residues. DNA of the CDR3: TGTGCCAGCAGTTACTCGAGGCTGGGGGGCGATGAGCAGTTCTTC. Encoded protein: CASSYSRLGGDEQFF.

This clonotype was seen a handful of times. This CDR3 is CASSLGGALETQYF. The CDR3 DNA reads as TGTGCCAGCAGCTTAGGAGGGGCGCTTGAGACCCAGTACTTC. V and J are TRBV5-5 and TRBJ2-5, with a weak D call TRBD2 (6 bases). The CDR3 spans 14 residues. From germline, CDR1 is SGHKS and CDR2 YYEKEE (reference sequence). V lost 2 bases, J lost 5 bases, and 13 bases lay in between.

This clonotype was detected a few times. V usage is TRBV2 and J usage is TRBJ2-1; D not resolved. The ends were cut back, 2 bases at V and 4 bases at J, with 9 bases in the middle. Germline assignment: CDR1 SNHLY and CDR2 FYNNEI. This CDR3 is 14 amino acids long. The CDR3: CASSEITAYNEQFF. The CDR3 nucleotides are TGTGCCAGCAGTGAAATAACAGCGTACAATGAGCAGTTCTTC.

The chain has TRBV11-2 and TRBJ2-1; 7 positions match TRBD1. The length of the CDR3 is 16 residues. Germline CDR1 and CDR2: SGHAT and FQNNGV. V was pared by 5 bases and J by 9 bases, with 16 bases of the junction left unmatched. For the CDR3, the DNA is TGTGCCAGCAGCCAGTCTGCCGGGACCAACAGGGGTGAGCAGTTCTTC. Translated: CASSQSAGTNRGEQFF.

There are a few counts of this clonotype. The rearrangement uses TRBV7-6 and TRBJ2-1; 14 positions agree with TRBD2. V dropped 1 base and J dropped 5; count of bases not matched to a gene: 1. The germline V gene has CDR1 SGHVS and CDR2 FNYEAQ. This CDR3 is 16 amino acids long. The CDR3 sequence: CASSLGGLAGDNEQFF. The CDR3 region has the DNA TGTGCCAGCAGCTTAGGGGGACTAGCGGGGGACAATGAGCAGTTCTTC.

This clonotype occurred a few times. The chain joins TRBV20-1 to TRBJ2-1, with 7 bases identical to TRBD1. V was clipped by 6 bases and J by 8 bases; unmatched bases: 4. The CDR3 is made up of 11 amino acids. Germline CDR1 DFQATT, CDR2 SNEGSKA (reference sequence). Here the CDR3 reads CSAPRGHEQFF. CDR3 sequence (DNA): TGCAGTGCCCCGAGGGGGCATGAGCAGTTCTTC.

The chain joins TRBV7-2 to TRBJ2-1, with 7 bases matching TRBD1. Germline assignment: CDR1 SGHTA and CDR2 FQGNSA. The CDR3 loop spans 18 amino acids. Unmatched junction bases numbered 10, after V lost 2 bases and J lost 0 bases. The chain's CDR3 is CASSLRGPQITSYNEQFF. The CDR3 DNA is TGTGCCAGCAGCTTAAGGGGGCCCCAGATCACCTCCTACAATGAGCAGTTCTTC.

This clonotype was recorded at least ten times. The V gene is TRBV5-5, the J gene TRBJ2-3, with D unclear. The V and J ends lost 3 bases and 4 bases respectively, with 21 bases between them. Germline V gene lookup returns CDR1 SGHKS and CDR2 YYEKEE (reference sequence). This CDR3 has 17 residues. The CDR3 reads CASSSGWQPASPDTQYF. Here the CDR3 DNA reads TGTGCCAGCAGCTCAGGATGGCAGCCGGCTAGTCCAGATACGCAGTATTTT.

The chain is built from TRBV4-3 and TRBJ2-2, with 10 bases matching TRBD2. Germline-derived CDR1 and CDR2 are LGHNA and YSLEER. The CDR3 length is 16 residues. V lost 6 bases to trimming and J lost 7 bases; unmatched junction nucleotides: 11. CDR3 sequence reads: CASRVGASGGGGELFF. The CDR3 nucleotides are TGCGCCAGCAGAGTAGGTGCTAGCGGGGGAGGCGGGGAGCTGTTTTTT.

In this sample, this clonotype turned up many times. The rearrangement uses TRBV7-9 and TRBJ1-2, with no clear D. CDR1 and CDR2 from the germline V gene are SEHNR and FQNEAQ (reference sequence). With 6 bases removed from V and 4 bases from J, the gap between germline ends came to 9 bases. The CDR3 has 12 amino acids. In DNA, the CDR3 is TGTGCCAGCAGTAGAGATTCCTATGGCTACACCTTC. This translates into CASSRDSYGYTF.

The V and J genes are TRBV2 and TRBJ2-3; D might be TRBD1 (5 bases). The CDR3 has 14 residues. The ends were cut back, 5 bases at V and 4 bases at J, with 13 bases in the middle. Germline V gives CDR1 SNHLY, CDR2 FYNNEI. The CDR3 coding sequence is TGTGCCAGCAGTATCGGCAGGGAAGCAGATACGCAGTATTTT. Translation gives CASSIGREADTQYF. The whole variable domain, remainder taken from reference TRBV2 and TRBJ2-3, is EPEVTQTPSHQVTQMGQEVILRCVPISNHLYFYWYRQILGQKVEFLVSFYNNEISEKSEIFDDQFSVERPDGSNFTLKIRSTKLEDSAMYFCASSIGREADTQYFGPGTRLTVL.

This clonotype was observed a handful of times. The CDR3, as DNA: TGCAGCGCCGCACGGTCTGGGGCCAACGTCCTGACTTTC. Its translation: CSAARSGANVLTF. This rearrangement joins TRBV29-1 to TRBJ2-6; D call uncertain. V lost 7 bases and J 1 base, leaving 8 bases between the germline ends. Germline V gene data show CDR1 as SQVTM and CDR2 as ANQGSEA. The CDR3 has 13 residues.

This clonotype has just a few counts. V usage is TRBV9 and J usage is TRBJ1-6; D unresolved. CDR3 length: 15 amino acids. Trimming stripped 0 bases from V and 4 bases from J, with 8 bases between. Germline V gene sequence: CDR1 SGDLS, CDR2 YYNGEE. DNA of the CDR3: TGTGCCAGCAGCGTAGGGGCTGATTATAATTCACCCCTCCACTTT. Its protein product is CASSVGADYNSPLHF.

The chain carries TRBV5-1 and TRBJ2-7; D remains unclear. The CDR3 consists of 12 residues. Germline V gene lookup returns CDR1 SGHRS and CDR2 YFSETQ. Trimming shortened V by 3 bases and J by 4 bases, and 8 bases separated the two germline ends. CDR3 DNA sequence: TGCGCCAGCAGCTCAGACATGTACGAGCAGTACTTC. Amino acids: CASSSDMYEQYF.

This sequence joins TRBV7-2 and TRBJ1-1; TRBD1 might be the D (5 bases). This CDR3 contains 11 residues. Germline V CDR1 and CDR2: SGHTA, FQGNSA. V was cut by 2 bases and J by 8 bases, with 6 bases left in between. CDR3 sequence: CASSLWGEAFF. The CDR3 DNA reads TGTGCCAGCAGCTTATGGGGGGAAGCTTTCTTT. Complete variable domain (other parts from reference TRBV7-2 and TRBJ1-1): GAGVSQSPSNKVTEKGKDVELRCDPISGHTALYWYRQSLGQGLEFLIYFQGNSAPDKSGLPSDRFSAERTGGSVSTLTIQRTQQEDSAVYLCASSLWGEAFFGQGTRLTVV.

V and J are TRBV15 and TRBJ1-4; D perhaps matches TRBD1 (5 bases). This CDR3 has 14 amino acids. CDR1 LNHNV and CDR2 YYDKDF come from the germline V gene (reference sequence). V dropped 0 bases and J dropped 8 bases, with 10 bases sitting between them. This CDR3 is CATSRDRAKEKLFF. The CDR3 region has the DNA TGTGCCACCAGCAGAGACAGGGCAAAAGAAAAACTGTTTTTT.

This clonotype was recorded a few times. The CDR3 sequence: CASSPDTSYEQYV. In DNA, the CDR3 is TGTGCCAGCTCACCCGACACTTCCTACGAGCAGTACGTC. V usage is TRBV18 and J usage is TRBJ2-7; D not certain. The CDR3 has 13 amino acids. Trimming took off 3 bases at V and 1 base at J, with 7 bases between the two ends. CDR1 and CDR2 (germline): KGHSH, LQKENI.

The J gene is TRBJ2-2, the V gene TRBV7-9; 10 nucleotides agree with TRBD1. The CDR3 has 15 amino acids. V trimming: 10 bases; J trimming: 4 bases; junction bases outside the gene matches: 9. Germline CDR1 reads SEHNR; CDR2 reads FQNEAQ (reference sequence). The CDR3 region is CATRQGAGSTGELFF. CDR3 DNA: TGTGCCACTCGACAGGGGGCCGGGTCCACCGGGGAGCTGTTTTTT.

The chain combines TRBV4-1 with TRBJ2-7; D is perhaps TRBD1 or TRBD2 (7 bases each). V shed 0 bases and J shed 3 bases, with 12 bases lying between them. The CDR3 consists of 15 residues. The germline V gene has CDR1 MGHRA and CDR2 YSYEKL. Here the CDR3 DNA reads TGCGCCAGCAGCCAAGATCCAGGGGGGGACTACGAGCAGTACTTC. This sequence encodes CASSQDPGGDYEQYF.

The chain employs TRBV6-2 or TRBV6-3 and TRBJ1-1; 7 bases agree with TRBD1. The germline CDR1 and CDR2 sequences are MNHEY and SVGEGT. The CDR3 contains 14 residues. V shed 6 bases, J shed 6 bases, and the junction held 10 bases outside the gene matches. The DNA of the CDR3 is TGTGCCAGCAGATACCCTACAGGGGTCCCTGAAGCTTTCTTT. This codes for CASRYPTGVPEAFF.

This chain uses TRBV10-1 with TRBJ2-5; weak D call: TRBD1 (5 bases). V lost 1 base to trimming and J lost 0 bases, with 6 bases between them. The CDR3 extends over 14 amino acids. Per germline, CDR1 WNHNN and CDR2 SYGVQD (reference sequence). The CDR3 bases are TGCGCCAGCAGTGAGTTGGACAACCAAGAGACCCAGTACTTC. It specifies CASSELDNQETQYF.

The chain recombines TRBV9 with TRBJ1-1, with TRBD1 matching 7 bases. Germline V gene lookup returns CDR1 SGDLS and CDR2 YYNGEE. The CDR3 length is 14 residues. V shed 1 base, J shed 7 bases, and the junction held 7 bases outside the gene matches. The CDR3 DNA reads as TGTGCCAGCAGCGTACCCCCAGCAGGGGGTGAAGCTTTCTTT. Translated, it gives CASSVPPAGGEAFF.